The sequence of this TCR beta chain was determined in a study of molecular identifiers for immune sequencing clone quantification. Study-level points and caveats: Barcode sharing among identical TCR molecules could make large clones appear smaller. Over 98% of effector molecules, yet under 1% of naive-cell molecules, were held by clones above 20 RNA copies.

CDR1 SGHNT and CDR2 YYREEE come from the germline V gene (reference sequence). V dropped 2 bases and J dropped 7 bases, with 13 bases sitting between them. The CDR3 sequence is 13 residues long. TCRdb redid the calling of the PCR reads with MiXCR, one entry per CDR3 protein. The repertoire holds under 650,000 distinct CDR3 sequences, with 20% as singletons. In the sort, naive CD8 T cells were defined as CD8+CD4-CCR7+CD45RA+. At least ten counts were recorded for this clonotype. Antigen specificity is unknown. The sequenced sample was naive CD8+ T cells from blood, with Jurkat cell RNA spiked in. The sample's subset: FACS-sorted CD8+CD4-CCR7+CD45RA+ naive T cells. The origin of this receptor is a human donor in good health. Some libraries in this study had Jurkat cell RNA spiked in. The chain links TRBV5-4 to TRBJ2-7; D is possibly TRBD1 (6 bases). This CDR3 is CASSFGQNGEQYF. DNA for the CDR3: TGTGCCAGCAGCTTCGGACAGAACGGGGAGCAGTACTTC.